The 6 T cell receptor beta chains below come from one sample, sequenced in a study of cytomegalovirus exposure and HLA in healthy donors. The PCR used 60 Vbeta and 13 Jbeta primers. Sequenced by immunoSEQ multiplex PCR; TCRdb stores in-frame clones only, minus some. The table has about 100,000 clones, about 68% seen once. Source material: PBMCs. These receptors all stem from a male donor in good health and CMV-seropositive.

The rearrangement links TRBV5-1 to TRBJ1-5; 9 bases are a match to TRBD1. Germline V gives CDR1 SGHRS, CDR2 YFSETQ. This CDR3 region has 15 residues. J was trimmed by 8 bases and V by 5 bases; bases with no gene match: 11. CDR3 protein: CASSPGRQGVEPQHF. CDR3 bases: TGCGCCAGCAGTCCGGGTCGACAGGGGGTAGAGCCCCAGCATTTT.

The chain employs TRBV7-9 and TRBJ2-1; D perhaps matches TRBD1 (6 bases). The CDR3 extends over 18 amino acids. Trimming shortened V by 4 bases and J by 0 bases, and 19 bases separated the two germline ends. Germline V gene data show CDR1 as SEHNR and CDR2 as FQNEAQ (reference sequence). The CDR3 DNA follows: TGTGCCAGCAGCTCGACCCGCTACAGGGAACCCTCCTACAATGAGCAGTTCTTC. It yields the protein CASSSTRYREPSYNEQFF.

The genes are TRBV7-9 and TRBJ2-3; a possible D gene is TRBD2 (6 bases). The CDR3 has 13 amino acids. CDR1 is SEHNR, CDR2 FQNEAQ, per germline (reference sequence). The germline V and J ends were trimmed by 5 bases and 3 bases, with 9 bases remaining between them. Here the CDR3 reads CASSPGGTDTQYF. As DNA, the CDR3 is TGTGCCAGCAGCCCCGGGGGAACAGATACGCAGTATTTT.

This chain uses TRBV19 with TRBJ2-3, with TRBD2 as a possible D gene (5 bases). The CDR3 length is 15 residues. From germline, CDR1 is LNHDA and CDR2 SQIVND (reference sequence). V was cut by 10 bases and J by 3 bases, with 20 bases left in between. The CDR3 DNA sequence: TGTGCCACTGGGGATTTCCGGGGTCCTACAGATACGCAGTATTTT. Its translation is CATGDFRGPTDTQYF.

The chain employs TRBV19 and TRBJ2-7; TRBD1 matches at 9 bases. Trimming took 1 base from V and 6 from J; bases not matched to a gene: 4. The CDR3 is made up of 14 amino acids. Looked up from germline, CDR1 is LNHDA and CDR2 is SQIVND (reference sequence). In DNA form, the CDR3 reads TGTGCCAGTAGTATAGCTGGGGACAGGGCCGAGCAGTACTTC. Translation gives CASSIAGDRAEQYF.

The chain couples TRBV6-5 to TRBJ2-1; 8 bases agree with TRBD1. Losses at the gene ends were 6 bases for V and 4 bases for J; bases not matched to a gene: 8. Germline V gene sequence: CDR1 MNHEY, CDR2 SVGAGI. The CDR3 is 15 amino acids. The CDR3 protein is CASSQRTGSYNEQFF. DNA for the CDR3: TGTGCCAGCAGCCAAAGGACAGGGTCATACAATGAGCAGTTCTTC.